In its sample, the clone carrying this T cell receptor (beta chain) was seen a few times. The antigen is not known. The sample comes from a study of T-cell reconstitution after alpha-beta-depleted transplantation in children. Findings and limits, study-wide: T-cell numbers and diversity, one year after transplant, stemmed largely from T cells that were newly produced. The high TCRbeta diversity at day 60 in some patients came from surviving recipient T cells and thymic progenitors. About two months after transplant, alpha-beta T cells reportedly came from several hundred expanded graft clones.

V was cut by 10 bases and J by 2 bases, with 18 bases left in between. Germline lookup yields CDR1 MNHEY and CDR2 SVGEGT. CDR3 length equals 14 residues. During its preparation, the TCRbeta library received unique molecular identifiers. TCRdb reanalysed the PCR reads using MiXCR and keeps one entry per CDR3 protein. Of over 200,000 distinct CDR3 sequences in the sample, around 9.2% were seen once. This rearrangement joins TRBV6-2 or TRBV6-3 to TRBJ2-7; a possible D gene is TRBD1 (6 bases). The receptor was isolated from a male patient between 2 and 9 years old who had a stem cell transplant for acute myeloid leukemia, so the T cells may come from the graft donor. Specimen: PBMCs, mostly from graft donor cells, collected 360 days after TCRalphabeta/CD19-depleted stem cell transplant. The CDR3, as DNA: TGTGCCACCAGGGGACGACAGCTTACCTACGAGCAGTACTTC. Encoded protein: CATRGRQLTYEQYF.